This T cell receptor beta chain comes out of a study of cytomegalovirus exposure and HLA in healthy donors. With 60 Vbeta and 13 Jbeta primers, the PCR was carried out. Method: immunoSEQ multiplex PCR; TCRdb's copy keeps in-frame clones and lacks some. This table has about 250,000 clones, about 75% appearing once. Deletions cut 0 bases from V and 2 bases from J, with 6 bases between. CDR3 size: 14 residues. Germline loops: CDR1 MGHRA, CDR2 YSYEKL. The gene calls are TRBV4-1 and TRBJ2-3; D remains ambiguous. The receptor's source is a female donor in good health and CMV-seronegative. The sample consisted of PBMCs. CDR3 DNA sequence: TGCGCCAGCAGCCAAGATCCCCTCACAGATACGCAGTATTTT. As protein: CASSQDPLTDTQYF.